This T cell receptor (beta chain) is from a study of blood T cell repertoires in COVID-19 (dated by TCRdb to 2020 to 2021). For the study in its entirety: The collaborator samples originated in the United States, Italy and Spain and spanned the acute and convalescent phases of COVID-19. The material from the prospective study consisted of cDNA or gDNA derived from T cells, B-cell-depleted T cells, or PBMCs. The dataset comprised deeply sampled blood TCRbeta repertoires from subjects exposed to, actively infected with, or recovered from COVID-19. The repertoires were released in a freely available public database intended as a resource for research on the immune response to SARS-CoV-2. The samples were drawn from the first 160 participants of the ongoing ImmuneRACE study and from 1,254 subjects provided by 6 global collaborators. The sample metadata nearly always contained a de-identified subject ID, COVID-19 status, age in years and sex. HLA class I and class II types, where available, came from metadata supplied by the sample provider rather than from assay-based typing. Study-wide conclusions, independent of this receptor: Clinical and demographic metadata were provided uncurated, with the amount varying by source and participant.

The CDR3 has 15 amino acids, counting the end cysteine and phenylalanine. Solely the CDR3 DNA is kept, with 45 bases framed from the first base. Looking up the germline V gene yields CDR1 SGHDT and CDR2 YYEEEE. V loses 3 bases at its end and J loses 8 bases; junction bases beyond the gene matches: 9. TCRbeta CDR3 regions were amplified from genomic DNA by means of the immunoSEQ Assay, a bias-controlled multiplex PCR. Processing in the source paper ran as follows. The number of nucleated cells in each sample was estimated by amplification of reference gene primers within the assay. To quantify the absolute abundance of each unique TCRbeta CDR3 rearrangement, sequence reads were collapsed and filtered. For each sample, productive Simpson clonality was calculated as the square root of Simpson's diversity index over productive rearrangements. What TCRdb holds here is the immuneACCESS table cut down to in-frame rearrangements. Part of the clones is not present; checked against another copy, under half of the missing clones reflect an unresolved V gene, and the others are unexplained. V and J calls and clone size are given by that table; D and trimming were obtained from the DNA. The sample has 200,000 to 300,000 clones on record, 80% to 90% of them singletons. The top ten hold 1.5% to 2% of the sample.

Each collaborating institution followed its own protocols to collect whole blood in K2EDTA tubes. For TCRbeta analysis, collaborators shipped samples as frozen whole blood, isolated PBMCs, or DNA extracted from either of those sample types. This clone came up once. Its antigen target is currently unknown. Within one base of it there is no much larger clone, and no base qualities were kept. The clonotype was recovered from a man aged 25 to 40 with active or convalescent COVID-19. The sample consisted of peripheral blood. The chain was built from TRBV5-6 and TRBJ1-2, and TRBD1 matches 11 of the central bases. The nucleotides are TGTGCCAGCAGCTCAATGGACAGGGGGCGAGGCGGCTACACCTTC. The encoded protein is CASSSMDRGRGGYTF.